The 9 T cell receptor beta chains presented below share a single source sample, sequenced in a study of technical replicates of blood from a handful of donors. Sequenced by immunoSEQ multiplex PCR; TCRdb stores in-frame clones only, minus some. The sample has over 55,000 clones, about 89% seen once. Sample: PBMCs. Every receptor here comes from a human donor in good health. Some clones in this sample may be carry-over from other donors' samples.

This clone was detected once. The rearrangement joins TRBV15 to TRBJ2-1; 10 bases line up with TRBD1. The germline gives CDR1 LNHNV, CDR2 YYDKDF (reference sequence). J was trimmed by 1 base and V by 5 bases; bases with no gene match: 2. The CDR3 contains 15 residues. CDR3 DNA sequence: TGTGCCACCAGCCGGGACAGGGGATCCTACAATGAGCAGTTCTTC. Protein product: CATSRDRGSYNEQFF.

The chain combines TRBV5-6 with TRBJ1-2; 9 nucleotides align to TRBD1. The CDR3 is 13 residues long. Trimming took 7 bases from V and 2 from J; bases not matched to a gene: 3. Germline V CDR1 and CDR2: SGHDT, YYEEEE. CDR3 DNA sequence: TGTGCCAGCCTAGACAGGGGGAACTATGGCTACACCTTC. Its translation: CASLDRGNYGYTF.

The chain has TRBV29-1 and TRBJ1-3; tentatively, D is TRBD1 (6 bases). V lost 4 bases and J lost 4, with 8 bases in between. CDR3 length: 12 amino acids. Germline V gene sequence: CDR1 SQVTM, CDR2 ANQGSEA. The CDR3 reads CSVGTAGNTIYF. The DNA for the CDR3 is TGCAGCGTTGGGACAGCCGGAAACACCATATATTTT.

The genes are TRBV7-3 and TRBJ2-1; TRBD2 agrees at 8 bases. The ends lost 4 bases at V and 4 bases at J; junction bases unmatched: 6. CDR3 length equals 15 residues. The germline gives CDR1 SGHTA, CDR2 FQGTGA. The CDR3 DNA is TGTGCCAGCAGCTCCGGGGGCGGGAGGTACAATGAGCAGTTCTTC. This translates into CASSSGGGRYNEQFF.

In its sample, this clone was seen a few times. The chain has TRBV25-1 and TRBJ2-5, with 8 bases aligning to TRBD2. CDR3 size: 14 residues. The germline CDR1 and CDR2 sequences are MGHDK and SYGVNS. The V segment lost 5 bases and the J segment 5 bases; nucleotides outside the gene matches: 7. The CDR3 nucleotides read TGTGCCAGCAGTATCAGCGGGAGTGTTGAGACCCAGTACTTC. As protein: CASSISGSVETQYF. The whole variable domain, remainder taken from reference TRBV25-1 and TRBJ2-5, is EADIYQTPRYLVIGTGKKITLECSQTMGHDKMYWYQQDPGMELHLIHYSYGVNSTEKGDLSSESTVSRIRTEHFPLTLESARPSHTSQYLCASSISGSVETQYFGPGTRLLVL.

This chain connects TRBV9 to TRBJ2-7, with 7 nucleotides matching TRBD2. CDR3 length equals 15 residues. After removal of 0 bases from V and 3 bases from J, the junction contained 6 bases not matched to a gene. Per germline, CDR1 SGDLS and CDR2 YYNGEE. CDR3 loop: CASSVGGGRDYEQYF. Written as DNA, the CDR3 is TGTGCCAGCAGCGTAGGGGGCGGGAGAGACTACGAGCAGTACTTC.

V gene TRBV19 combines with J gene TRBJ1-5; D gene ambiguous. CDR1 is LNHDA, CDR2 SQIVND, per germline (reference sequence). V was cut by 3 bases and J by 4 bases, with 13 bases left in between. There are 15 residues in the CDR3. In DNA, the CDR3 is TGTGCCAGTAGTATCTCTGGGCCATTAAATCAGCCCCAGCATTTT. It yields the protein CASSISGPLNQPQHF.

The chain uses TRBV7-8 and TRBJ2-7; the D gene is possibly TRBD1 (5 bases). V was clipped by 5 bases and J by 6 bases, with 11 bases between them. This CDR3 region has 12 residues. CDR1 SGHVS and CDR2 FQNEAQ come from the germline V gene. This chain's CDR3 is CASSLGHIEQYF. The CDR3 region has the DNA TGTGCCAGCAGCCTCGGACATATCGAGCAGTACTTC. The whole variable domain, remainder taken from reference TRBV7-8 and TRBJ2-7, is GAGVSQSPRYKVAKRGQDVALRCDPISGHVSLFWYQQALGQGPEFLTYFQNEAQLDKSGLPSDRFFAERPEGSVSTLKIQRTQQEDSAVYLCASSLGHIEQYFGPGTRLTVT.

This sequence joins TRBV11-1 and TRBJ2-3; D remains ambiguous. Trimming removed 1 base from V and 8 bases from J, with 7 bases in between. The CDR3 runs to 12 residues. The V gene's germline CDR1 is SGHAT and CDR2 FQDESV (reference sequence). CDR3 DNA: TGTGCCAGCAGCTTAGTGGCTAGTACGCAGTATTTT. Translation: CASSLVASTQYF.